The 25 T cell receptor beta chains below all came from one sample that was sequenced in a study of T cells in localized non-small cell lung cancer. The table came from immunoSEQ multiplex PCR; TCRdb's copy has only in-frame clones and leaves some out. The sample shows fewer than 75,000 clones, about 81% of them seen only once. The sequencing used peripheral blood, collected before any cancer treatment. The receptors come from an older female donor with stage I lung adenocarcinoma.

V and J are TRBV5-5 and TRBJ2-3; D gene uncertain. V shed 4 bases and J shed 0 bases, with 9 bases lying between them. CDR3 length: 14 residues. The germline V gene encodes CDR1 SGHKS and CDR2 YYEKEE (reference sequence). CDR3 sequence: CASSLLGSTDTQYF. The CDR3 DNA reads TGTGCCAGCAGCCTGCTGGGGAGCACAGATACGCAGTATTTT.

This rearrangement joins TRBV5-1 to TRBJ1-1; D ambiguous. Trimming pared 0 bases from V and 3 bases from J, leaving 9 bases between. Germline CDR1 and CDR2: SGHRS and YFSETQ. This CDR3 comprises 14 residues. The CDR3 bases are TGCGCCAGCAGCTTGGGGTTTGGAGACACTGAAGCTTTCTTT. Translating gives CASSLGFGDTEAFF.

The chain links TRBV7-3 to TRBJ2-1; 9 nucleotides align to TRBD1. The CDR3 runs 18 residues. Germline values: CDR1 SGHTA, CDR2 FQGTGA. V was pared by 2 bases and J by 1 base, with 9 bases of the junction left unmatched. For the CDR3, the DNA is TGTGCCAGCAGCTTAGGGATAGACAGGGGGATTTCCTACAATGAGCAGTTCTTC. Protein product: CASSLGIDRGISYNEQFF.

The CDR3 loop is CASSLERASLEAFF. The CDR3 bases are TGCGCCAGCAGCTTGGAACGGGCGTCTCTTGAAGCTTTCTTT. The rearrangement joins TRBV5-1 to TRBJ1-1; no reliable D call. Germline assignment: CDR1 SGHRS and CDR2 YFSETQ. The CDR3 sequence is 14 residues long. V was trimmed by 0 bases and J by 7 bases, leaving 13 bases between them.

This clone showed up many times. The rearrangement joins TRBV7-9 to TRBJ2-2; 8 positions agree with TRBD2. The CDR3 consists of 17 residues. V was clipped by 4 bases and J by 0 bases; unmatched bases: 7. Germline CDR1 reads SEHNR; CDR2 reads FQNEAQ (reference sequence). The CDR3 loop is CASSSLPGGANTGELFF. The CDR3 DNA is TGTGCCAGCAGCTCCCTTCCCGGGGGGGCGAACACCGGGGAGCTGTTTTTT.

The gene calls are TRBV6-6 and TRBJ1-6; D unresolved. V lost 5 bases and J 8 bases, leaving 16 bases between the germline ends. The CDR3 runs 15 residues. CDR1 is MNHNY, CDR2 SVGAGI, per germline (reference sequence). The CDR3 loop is CASSPPGSLHSPLHF. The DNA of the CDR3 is TGTGCCAGCAGTCCTCCCGGGTCCCTACATTCACCCCTCCACTTT.

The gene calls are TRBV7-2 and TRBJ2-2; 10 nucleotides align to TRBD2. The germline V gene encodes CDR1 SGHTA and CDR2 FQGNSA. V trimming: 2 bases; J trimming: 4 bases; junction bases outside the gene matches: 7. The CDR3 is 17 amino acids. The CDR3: CASSLMGLAFGTGELFF. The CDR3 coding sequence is TGTGCCAGCAGCTTAATGGGACTAGCGTTTGGCACCGGGGAGCTGTTTTTT.

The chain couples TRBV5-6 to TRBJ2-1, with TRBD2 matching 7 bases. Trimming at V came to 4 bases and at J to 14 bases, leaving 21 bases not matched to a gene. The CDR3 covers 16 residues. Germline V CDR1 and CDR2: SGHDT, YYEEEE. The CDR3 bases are TGTGCCAGCAGCCCGTGGCTTTGGCGGGAGCGACCTCGGGAGTTCTTC. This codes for CASSPWLWRERPREFF. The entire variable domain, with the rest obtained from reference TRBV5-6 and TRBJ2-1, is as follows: DAGVTQSPTHLIKTRGQQVTLRCSPKSGHDTVSWYQQALGQGPQFIFQYYEEEERQRGNFPDRFSGHQFPNYSSELNVNALLLGDSALYLCASSPWLWRERPREFFGPGTRLTVL.

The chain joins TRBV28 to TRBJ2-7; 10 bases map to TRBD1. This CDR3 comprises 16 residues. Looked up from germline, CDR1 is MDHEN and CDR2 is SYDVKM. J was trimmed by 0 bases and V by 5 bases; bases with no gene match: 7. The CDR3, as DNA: TGTGCCAGCAGTGCCCATCGGGACAGGGGCTCCTACGAGCAGTACTTC. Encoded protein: CASSAHRDRGSYEQYF. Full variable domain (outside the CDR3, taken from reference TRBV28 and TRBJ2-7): DVKVTQSSRYLVKRTGEKVFLECVQDMDHENMFWYRQDPGLGLRLIYFSYDVKMKEKGDIPEGYSVSREKKERFSLILESASTNQTSMYLCASSAHRDRGSYEQYFGPGTRLTVT.

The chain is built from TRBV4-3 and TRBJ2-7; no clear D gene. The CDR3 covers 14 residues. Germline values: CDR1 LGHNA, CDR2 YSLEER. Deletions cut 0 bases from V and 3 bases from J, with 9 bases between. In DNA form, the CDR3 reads TGCGCCAGCAGCCAAGAAGCCGGGTACTACGAGCAGTACTTC. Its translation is CASSQEAGYYEQYF.

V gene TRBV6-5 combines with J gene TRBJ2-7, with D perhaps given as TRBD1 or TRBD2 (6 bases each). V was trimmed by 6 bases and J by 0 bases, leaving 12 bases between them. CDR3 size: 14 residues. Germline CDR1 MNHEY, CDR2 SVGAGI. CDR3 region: CASSRGPNSYEQYF. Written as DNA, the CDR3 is TGTGCCAGCAGCCGGGGGCCGAACTCCTACGAGCAGTACTTC.

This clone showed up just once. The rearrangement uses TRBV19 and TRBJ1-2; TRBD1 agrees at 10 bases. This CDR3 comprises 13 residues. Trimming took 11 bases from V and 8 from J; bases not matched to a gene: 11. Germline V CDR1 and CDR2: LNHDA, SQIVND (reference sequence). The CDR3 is CAAALTGGQGYTF. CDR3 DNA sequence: TGTGCCGCAGCTCTGACAGGGGGCCAGGGCTACACCTTC.

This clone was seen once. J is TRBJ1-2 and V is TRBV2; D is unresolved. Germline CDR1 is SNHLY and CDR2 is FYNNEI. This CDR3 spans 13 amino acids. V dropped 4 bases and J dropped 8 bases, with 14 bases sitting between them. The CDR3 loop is CASSATPAAGYTF. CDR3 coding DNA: TGTGCCAGCAGTGCTACCCCAGCCGCAGGCTACACCTTC.

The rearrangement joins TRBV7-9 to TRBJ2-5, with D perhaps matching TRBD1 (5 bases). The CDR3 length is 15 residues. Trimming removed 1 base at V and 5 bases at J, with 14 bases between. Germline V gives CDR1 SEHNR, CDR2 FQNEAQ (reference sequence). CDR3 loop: CASSLGSSGAETQYF. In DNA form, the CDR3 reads TGTGCCAGCAGCTTAGGGAGTAGTGGGGCTGAGACCCAGTACTTC.

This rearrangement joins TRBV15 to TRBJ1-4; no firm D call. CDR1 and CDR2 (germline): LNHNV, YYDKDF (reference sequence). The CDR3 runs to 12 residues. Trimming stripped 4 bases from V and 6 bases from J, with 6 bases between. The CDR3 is CATSKSDEKLFF. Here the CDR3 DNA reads TGTGCCACCAGCAAGTCAGATGAAAAACTGTTTTTT. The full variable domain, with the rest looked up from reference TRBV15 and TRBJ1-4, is DAMVIQNPRYQVTQFGKPVTLSCSQTLNHNVMYWYQQKSSQAPKLLFHYYDKDFNNEADTPDNFQSRRPNTSFCFLDIRSPGLGDTAMYLCATSKSDEKLFFGSGTQLSVL.

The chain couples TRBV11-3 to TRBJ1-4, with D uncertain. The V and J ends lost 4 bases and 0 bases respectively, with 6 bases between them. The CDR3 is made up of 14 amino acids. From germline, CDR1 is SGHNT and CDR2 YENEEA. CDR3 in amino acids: CASSSGATNEKLFF. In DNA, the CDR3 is TGTGCCAGCAGCTCCGGGGCAACTAATGAAAAACTGTTTTTT.

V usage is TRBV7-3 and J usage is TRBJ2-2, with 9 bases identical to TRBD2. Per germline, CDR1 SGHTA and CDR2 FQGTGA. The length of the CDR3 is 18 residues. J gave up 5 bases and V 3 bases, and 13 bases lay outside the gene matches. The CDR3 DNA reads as TGTGCCAGCAGCTTCAGGCGGGTCGAAAGCGGGAGGACCGGGGAGCTGTTTTTT. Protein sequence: CASSFRRVESGRTGELFF. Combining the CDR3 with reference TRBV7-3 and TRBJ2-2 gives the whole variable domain GAGVSQTPSNKVTEKGKYVELRCDPISGHTALYWYRQSLGQGPEFLIYFQGTGAADDSGLPNDRFFAVRPEGSVSTLKIQRTERGDSAVYLCASSFRRVESGRTGELFFGEGSRLTVL.

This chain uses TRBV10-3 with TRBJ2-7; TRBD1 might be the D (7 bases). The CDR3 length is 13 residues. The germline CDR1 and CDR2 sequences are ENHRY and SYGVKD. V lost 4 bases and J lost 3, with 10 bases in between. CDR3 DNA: TGTGCCATCAGTGGGCGGGACAGCTACGAGCAGTACTTC. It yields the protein CAISGRDSYEQYF.

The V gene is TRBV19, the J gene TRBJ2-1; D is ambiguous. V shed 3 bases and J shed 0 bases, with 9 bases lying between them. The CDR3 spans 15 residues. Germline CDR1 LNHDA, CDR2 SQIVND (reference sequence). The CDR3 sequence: CASSIRSSSYNEQFF. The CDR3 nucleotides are TGTGCCAGTAGTATCCGTTCAAGCTCCTACAATGAGCAGTTCTTC. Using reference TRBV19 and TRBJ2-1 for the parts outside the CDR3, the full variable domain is DGGITQSPKYLFRKEGQNVTLSCEQNLNHDAMYWYRQDPGQGLRLIYYSQIVNDFQKGDIAEGYSVSREKKESFPLTVTSAQKNPTAFYLCASSIRSSSYNEQFFGPGTRLTVL.

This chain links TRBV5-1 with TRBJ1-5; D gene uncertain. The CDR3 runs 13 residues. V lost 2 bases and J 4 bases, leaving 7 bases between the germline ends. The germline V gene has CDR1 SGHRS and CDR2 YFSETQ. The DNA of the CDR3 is TGCGCCAGCAGCTTCGACGGGAATCAGCCCCAGCATTTT. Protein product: CASSFDGNQPQHF.

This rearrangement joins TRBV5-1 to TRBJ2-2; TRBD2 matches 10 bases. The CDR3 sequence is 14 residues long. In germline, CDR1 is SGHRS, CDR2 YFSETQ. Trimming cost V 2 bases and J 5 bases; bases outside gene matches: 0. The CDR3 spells CASSLLAGTGELFF. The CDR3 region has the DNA TGCGCCAGCAGCTTACTAGCGGGAACCGGGGAGCTGTTTTTT.

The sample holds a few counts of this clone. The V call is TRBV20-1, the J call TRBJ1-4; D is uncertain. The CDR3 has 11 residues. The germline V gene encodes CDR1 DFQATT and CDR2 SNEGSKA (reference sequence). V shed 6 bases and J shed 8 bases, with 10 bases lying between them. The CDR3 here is CSADHREKLFF. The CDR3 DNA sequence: TGCAGTGCCGACCATAGGGAAAAACTGTTTTTT.

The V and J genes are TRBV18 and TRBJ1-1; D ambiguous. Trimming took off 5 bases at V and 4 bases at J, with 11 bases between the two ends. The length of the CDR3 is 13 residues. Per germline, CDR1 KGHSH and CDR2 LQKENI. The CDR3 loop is CASSGYMSTEAFF. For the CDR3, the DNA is TGTGCCAGCTCAGGGTATATGAGCACTGAAGCTTTCTTT.

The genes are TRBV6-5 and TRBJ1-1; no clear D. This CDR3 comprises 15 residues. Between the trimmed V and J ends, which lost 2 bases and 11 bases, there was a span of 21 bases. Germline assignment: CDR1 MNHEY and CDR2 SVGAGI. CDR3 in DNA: TGTGCCAGCAGTTACGTACACGGTTCTCGAGGAGTCGCTTTCTTT. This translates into CASSYVHGSRGVAFF.

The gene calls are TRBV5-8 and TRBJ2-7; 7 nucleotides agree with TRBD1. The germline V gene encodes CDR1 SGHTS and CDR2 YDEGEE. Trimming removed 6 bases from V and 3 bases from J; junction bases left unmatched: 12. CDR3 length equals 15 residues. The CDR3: CASNPRDSFLYEQYF. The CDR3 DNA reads TGTGCCAGCAACCCCAGGGACAGTTTCCTCTACGAGCAGTACTTC.